This entry features one TCR beta chain sequence. What it binds is not known. The sample comes from a study of post-analysis software for immune sequencing data. In the study overall: Clinical courses comprised relapsing-remitting, secondary progressive and progressive-relapsing multiple sclerosis.

The CDR3 totals 14 residues. The germline CDR1 and CDR2 sequences are LGHDT and YNNKEL (reference sequence). V was shortened by 3 bases and J by 3 bases, with 11 bases between the two germline ends. Libraries were made from TCR beta cDNA, and they carried unique molecular identifiers. One entry per CDR3 protein, called by TCRdb with MiXCR from the PCR reads. This table holds about 430,000 distinct CDR3 sequences, about 39% found once. Study conclusions and caveats: Diversity measured as normalized Chao1 was significantly lower in multiple sclerosis patients than in controls. Among four to six TRBV segments more frequent in patients than controls were TRBV5-6, TRBV5-1 and TRBV20-1. F measure showed strong co-clustering of same-batch samples.

This sequence joins TRBV3-1 and TRBJ1-2, with D unclear. What was sequenced was blood. This receptor was identified in a girl aged 2 to 9 with multiple sclerosis. CDR3 sequence reads: CASSQGEVDYGYTF. The CDR3 DNA sequence: TGTGCCAGCAGCCAGGGAGAAGTGGACTATGGCTACACCTTC. The full variable domain, with the rest looked up from reference TRBV3-1 and TRBJ1-2, is DTAVSQTPKYLVTQMGNDKSIKCEQNLGHDTMYWYKQDSKKFLKIMFSYNNKELIINETVPNRFSPKSPDKAHLNLHINSLELGDSAVYFCASSQGEVDYGYTFGSGTRLTVV.